Listed below are T cell receptor beta chains from one sample, sequenced in a study of early T cells in non-severe SARS-CoV-2 infection. TCRdb re-called the 5' RACE reads through MiXCR, storing one row per CDR3 protein. The top ten clones hold under 5% of a sample with 85,000 to 100,000 distinct CDR3 sequences, roughly 9.6% of them seen once. Sample: whole blood, taken at baseline. These TCRs come from an adult who was a healthcare worker with PCR-confirmed SARS-CoV-2 infection or an uninfected control (not recorded which). Both conserved end residues are part of each CDR3. D genes are given only for firm matches. Clone size is given for some rows only: seen once, a few or many times, or a class if the clone is expanded.

j_call clone_size d_call v_call cdr3_nt cdr3_aa
TRBJ1-1 - TRBD1 TRBV7-2 TGTGCCAGCAGCTTAGTTCGCGCAGGGGGCACTGAAGCTTTCTTT CASSLVRAGGTEAFF
TRBJ2-3 many TRBD1 TRBV24-1 TGTGCCACCAGTGATACGGGACAGGGGACAGATACGCAGTATTTT CATSDTGQGTDTQYF
TRBJ1-1 - - TRBV3-1 TGTGCCAGCAGCCAAGGGGACACGAACACTGAAGCTTTCTTT CASSQGDTNTEAFF
TRBJ1-3 few - TRBV7-9 TGTGCCAGCAGCTCAATGGGTGGAAACACCATATATTTT CASSSMGGNTIYF
TRBJ2-5 few TRBD2 TRBV25-1 TGTGCCACGGATACGGGGGGGATACAAGAGACCCAGTACTTC CATDTGGIQETQYF
TRBJ2-2 few - TRBV19 TGTGCCAGTCGGAGCAGACACACGAACACCGGGGAGCTGTTTTTT CASRSRHTNTGELFF
TRBJ1-5 many - TRBV19 TGTGCCAGTAGCGATGTAGAAGATCAGCCCCAGCATTTT CASSDVEDQPQHF
TRBJ1-1 few TRBD1 TRBV20-1 TGCAGTGCCGGGACAGCCTCGATAGCTTTCTTT CSAGTASIAFF
TRBJ1-2 many - TRBV20-1 TGCAGTGCCAAAAGGGGCGACTATGGCTACACCTTC CSAKRGDYGYTF
TRBJ2-7 few - TRBV4-2 TGTGCCAGCAGCCAAGGGTTTGGGGGGAAGGGCGGCGAGCAGTACTTC CASSQGFGGKGGEQYF
TRBJ2-5 few TRBD2 TRBV24-1 TGTGCCACCAGTGACCCAACTAGCGGGCAGTACCAAGAGACCCAGTACTTC CATSDPTSGQYQETQYF
TRBJ1-1 many TRBD1 TRBV6-1 TGTGCCAGCAGTGAACGAGGACAGGGGACCCTGAACACTGAAGCTTTCTTT CASSERGQGTLNTEAFF
TRBJ2-3 many - TRBV7-2 TGTGCCAGCAGCTTACCTAGCACAGATACGCAGTATTTT CASSLPSTDTQYF
TRBJ1-1 - - TRBV4-1 TGCGCCAGCAGCCAAGAAATGGCAGGGGTGAACACTGAAGCTTTCTTT CASSQEMAGVNTEAFF
TRBJ2-1 - - TRBV7-2 TGTGCCAGCCTCCCGGAGGCGTCAAGCTCCTACAATGAGCAGTTCTTC CASLPEASSSYNEQFF
TRBJ1-2 few TRBD1 TRBV5-1 TGCGCCAGCAGCTTTCTACAGGGGCAAGGTGGCTACACCTTC CASSFLQGQGGYTF
TRBJ2-7 many TRBD2 TRBV7-2 TGTGCCAGCAGCTTAGCGGCGGGGGGTGCCTACGAGCAGTACTTC CASSLAAGGAYEQYF
TRBJ2-1 - TRBD2 TRBV7-9 TGTGCCAGCCGCCCGGCTAGCGGGAGGAACCCGGACAATGAGCAGTTCTTC CASRPASGRNPDNEQFF
TRBJ2-5 few - TRBV2 TGTGCCAGCAGTGAATACACAGGGTTGGAGACCCAGTACTTC CASSEYTGLETQYF
TRBJ2-7 many TRBD2 TRBV20-1 TGCAGTGCTAGATTCAGCGGGAGTGGTCTTAGGGAGCAGTACTTC CSARFSGSGLREQYF
TRBJ1-2 - TRBD1 TRBV18 TGTGCCAGCTCACTTACCCAGGACAGGGTCTATGGCTACACCTTC CASSLTQDRVYGYTF
TRBJ2-1 few TRBD2 TRBV9 TGTGCCAGCAGCGTAGATCCTAGCGGGGCCTACAATGAGCAGTTCTTC CASSVDPSGAYNEQFF
TRBJ2-1 - - TRBV7-8 TGTGCCAGCAGCGTTCTAGTGGGGGTCAATGAGCAGTTCTTC CASSVLVGVNEQFF
TRBJ2-1 - TRBD2 TRBV7-9 TGTGCCAGCAGCCCCCGGGGACTAGCGCCCAATGAGCAGTTCTTC CASSPRGLAPNEQFF
TRBJ1-1 few - TRBV9 TGTGCCAGCACCGGTGTGTATGACGGGAAAGCTTTCTTT CASTGVYDGKAFF
TRBJ1-1 - - TRBV5-1 TGCGCCAGCAGCTTTGGTACGAACACTGAAGCTTTCTTT CASSFGTNTEAFF